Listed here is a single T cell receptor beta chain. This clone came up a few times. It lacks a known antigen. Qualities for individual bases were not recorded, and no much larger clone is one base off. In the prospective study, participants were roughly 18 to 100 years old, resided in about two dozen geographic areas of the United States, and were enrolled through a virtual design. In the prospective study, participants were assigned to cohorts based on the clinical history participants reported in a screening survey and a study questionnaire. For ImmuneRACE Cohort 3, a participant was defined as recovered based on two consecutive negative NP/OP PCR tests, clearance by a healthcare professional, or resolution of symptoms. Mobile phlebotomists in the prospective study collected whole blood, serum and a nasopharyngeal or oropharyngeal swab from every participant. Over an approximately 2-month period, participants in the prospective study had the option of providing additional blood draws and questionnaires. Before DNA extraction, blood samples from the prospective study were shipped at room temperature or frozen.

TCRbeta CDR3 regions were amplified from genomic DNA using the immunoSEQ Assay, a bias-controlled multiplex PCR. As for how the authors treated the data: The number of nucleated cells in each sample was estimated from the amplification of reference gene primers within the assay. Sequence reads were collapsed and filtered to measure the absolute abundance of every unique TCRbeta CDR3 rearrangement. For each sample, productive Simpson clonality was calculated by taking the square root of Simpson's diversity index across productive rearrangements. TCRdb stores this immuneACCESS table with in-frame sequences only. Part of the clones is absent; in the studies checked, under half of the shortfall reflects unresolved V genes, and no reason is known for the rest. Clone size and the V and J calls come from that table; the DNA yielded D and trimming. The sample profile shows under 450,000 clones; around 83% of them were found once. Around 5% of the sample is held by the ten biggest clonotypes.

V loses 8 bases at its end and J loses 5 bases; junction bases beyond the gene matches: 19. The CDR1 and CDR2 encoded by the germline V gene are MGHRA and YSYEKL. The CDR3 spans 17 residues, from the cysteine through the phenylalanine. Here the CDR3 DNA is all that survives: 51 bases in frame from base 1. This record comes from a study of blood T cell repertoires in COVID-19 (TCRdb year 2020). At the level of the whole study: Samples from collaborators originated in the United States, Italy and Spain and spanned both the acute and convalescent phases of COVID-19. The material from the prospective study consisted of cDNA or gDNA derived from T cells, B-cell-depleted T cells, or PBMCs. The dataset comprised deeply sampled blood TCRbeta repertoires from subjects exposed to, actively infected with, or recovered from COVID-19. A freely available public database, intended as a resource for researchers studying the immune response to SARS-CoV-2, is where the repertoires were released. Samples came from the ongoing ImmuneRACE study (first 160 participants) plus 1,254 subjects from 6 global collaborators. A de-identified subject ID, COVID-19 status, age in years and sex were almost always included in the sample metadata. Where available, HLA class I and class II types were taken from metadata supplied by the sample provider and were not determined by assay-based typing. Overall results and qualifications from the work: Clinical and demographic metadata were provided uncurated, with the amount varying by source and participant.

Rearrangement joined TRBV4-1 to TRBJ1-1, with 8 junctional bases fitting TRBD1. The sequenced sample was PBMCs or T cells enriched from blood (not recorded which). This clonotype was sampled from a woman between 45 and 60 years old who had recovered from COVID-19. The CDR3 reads CASGRSAVRGPVTEAFF. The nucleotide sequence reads TGCGCCAGCGGGAGGAGCGCGGTCAGGGGGCCCGTGACTGAAGCTTTCTTT.